This TCR beta chain was identified in a study of cytomegalovirus exposure and HLA in healthy donors. PCR amplification relied on 60 Vbeta primers (plus 13 Jbeta primers). Repertoires were generated with immunoSEQ multiplex PCR, while TCRdb's copy carries only in-frame clones and drops some. Of over 150,000 clones detected, 82% appear once; the ten largest clones hold roughly 1.6%. Regarding this clone: Its antigen remains unknown.

Study conclusions and caveats: Upon later analysis, TCR association rates were observed to vary by HLA locus, being highest for DRB1 and lowest for HLA-C. Judged likely to be a sequencing artifact was a cluster of highly shared sequence variants. It was assumed in the presence/absence analyses that sequencing depth was roughly uniform across donors. Researchers had no immune exposure information except CMV serostatus available.

The sequence was collected from a girl between 10 and 17 years old in good health and CMV-seropositive. Sequenced: PBMCs.

The DNA for the CDR3 is TGTGCCATCAGTGAGATTGCGGGGCCCGAGCAGTACTTC. Protein sequence: CAISEIAGPEQYF. This chain links TRBV10-3 with TRBJ2-7, with TRBD2 as a possible D gene (6 bases). The CDR3 is made up of 13 amino acids. Germline V CDR1 and CDR2: ENHRY, SYGVKD. Trimming removed 2 bases at V and 6 bases at J, with 11 bases between.